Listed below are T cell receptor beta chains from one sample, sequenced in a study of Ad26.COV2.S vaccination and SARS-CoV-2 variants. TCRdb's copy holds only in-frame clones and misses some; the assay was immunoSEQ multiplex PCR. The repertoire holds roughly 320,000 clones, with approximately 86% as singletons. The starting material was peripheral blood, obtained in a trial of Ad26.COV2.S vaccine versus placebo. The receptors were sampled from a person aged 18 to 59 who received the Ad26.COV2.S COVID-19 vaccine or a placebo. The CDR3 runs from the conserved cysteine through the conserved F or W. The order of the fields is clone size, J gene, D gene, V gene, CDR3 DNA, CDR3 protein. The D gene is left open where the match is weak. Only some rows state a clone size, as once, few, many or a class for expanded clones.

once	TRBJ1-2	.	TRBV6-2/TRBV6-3	TGTGCCAGCAGTTACCTCTCGACGGTAATCTATGGCTACACCTTC	CASSYLSTVIYGYTF
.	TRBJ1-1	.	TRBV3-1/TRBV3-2	TGTGCCAGCAGCCTAGGACAGATAAACACTGAAGCTTTCTTT	CASSLGQINTEAFF
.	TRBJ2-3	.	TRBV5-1	TGCGCCAGCACCCTGGGCGGTGGGGGCACAGATACGCAGTATTTT	CASTLGGGGTDTQYF
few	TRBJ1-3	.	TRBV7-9	TGTGCCAGCAGCTTAGGGCAGGGAAACACCATATATTTT	CASSLGQGNTIYF
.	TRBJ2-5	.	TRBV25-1	TGTGCCAGCAGTGACAGCCGGGCGGCTCAAGAGACCCAGTACTTC	CASSDSRAAQETQYF
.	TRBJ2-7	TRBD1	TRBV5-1	TGCGCCAGCAGCCAGGGGGTTTGGACCTACGAGCAGTACTTC	CASSQGVWTYEQYF
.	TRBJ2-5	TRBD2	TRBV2	TGTGCCAGCAGTGATGGGGGGGACCAGTACTTC	CASSDGGDQYF
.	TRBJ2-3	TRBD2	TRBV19	TGTGCCAGTAGTGTTTTAGCGGGGGGCAGCACAGATACGCAGTATTTT	CASSVLAGGSTDTQYF
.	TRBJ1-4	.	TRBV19	TGTGCCAGTAGTCTACAGGGAAATAGAGCTGAAAAACTGTTTTTT	CASSLQGNRAEKLFF
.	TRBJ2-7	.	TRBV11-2	TGTGCCAGCAGCTTAGACCTTCTGCACGAGCAGTACTTC	CASSLDLLHEQYF
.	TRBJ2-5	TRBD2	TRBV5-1	TGCGCCAGCAGCATTAGTTTAGCGGGGGGGACGGAGACCCAGTACTTC	CASSISLAGGTETQYF
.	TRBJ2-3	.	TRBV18	TGTGCCAGCTCACCACCTAAGGGCACCTCTAGCACAGATACGCAGTATTTT	CASSPPKGTSSTDTQYF
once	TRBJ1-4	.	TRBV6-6	TGTGCCAGCAGTTACCGGAACAGGTTTAATGAAAAACTGTTTTTT	CASSYRNRFNEKLFF
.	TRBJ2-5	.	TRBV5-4	TGTGCCAGCAGCCTAGAGGACGGTCGGGGGGAGACCCAGTACTTC	CASSLEDGRGETQYF
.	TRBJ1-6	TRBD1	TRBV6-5	TGTGCCAGCAGGCCGGGACAGGGTTATTCACCCCTCCACTTT	CASRPGQGYSPLHF
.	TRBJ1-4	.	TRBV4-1	TGCGCCAGCAGCCTAGAGACAGGAAAACTGTTTTTT	CASSLETGKLFF
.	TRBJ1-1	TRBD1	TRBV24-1	TGTGCCACCAGTGATCTCCGACAGGGGGTACGGGGCGGTGAAGCTTTCTTT	CATSDLRQGVRGGEAFF
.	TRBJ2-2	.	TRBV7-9	TGTGCCAGCAGCGTTCCCAGGGGAGCGAACACCGGGGAGCTGTTTTTT	CASSVPRGANTGELFF
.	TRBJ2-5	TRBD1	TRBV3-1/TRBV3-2	TGTGCCAGCAGCCGACAGGGATCAGAGACCCAGTACTTC	CASSRQGSETQYF
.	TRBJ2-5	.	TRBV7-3	TGTGCCAGCAGCTTCACCGGGACCATATCCGGAGAGACCCAGTACTTC	CASSFTGTISGETQYF
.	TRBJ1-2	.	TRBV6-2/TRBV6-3	TGTGCCAGCAGTGTTGGGCATTGGGATGGCTACACCTTC	CASSVGHWDGYTF
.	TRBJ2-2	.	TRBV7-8	TGTGCCAGCAGCCCATGGACTGGGGCGAACACCGGGGAGCTGTTTTTT	CASSPWTGANTGELFF
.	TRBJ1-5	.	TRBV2	TGTGCCAGCAGTGAAGCCAGGGGCGAGAATCAGCCCCAGCATTTT	CASSEARGENQPQHF
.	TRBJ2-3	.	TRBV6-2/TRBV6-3	TGTGCCAGCAGTTACCCCACTGGCACAGATACGCAGTATTTT	CASSYPTGTDTQYF
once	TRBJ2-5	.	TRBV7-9	TGTGCCAGCAGCTTAGAGGTTGAGACCCAGTACTTC	CASSLEVETQYF
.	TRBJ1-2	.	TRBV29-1	TGCAGCGTTGAGGGAGGACAGACGAGGTACCATGGCTACACCTTC	CSVEGGQTRYHGYTF
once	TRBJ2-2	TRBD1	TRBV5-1	TGCGCCAGCAGCTTGGACAGGGGTGCCGGGGAGCTGTTTTTT	CASSLDRGAGELFF
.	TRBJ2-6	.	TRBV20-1	TGCAGTGCTAGTATCTTACTCTCTGGGGCCAACGTCCTGACTTTC	CSASILLSGANVLTF
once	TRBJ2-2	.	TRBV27	TGTGCCAGCAGTCCGAACAGGCCGAACACCGGGGAGCTGTTTTTT	CASSPNRPNTGELFF
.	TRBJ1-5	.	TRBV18	TGTGCCAGCTCACCGGGAGGAGACAATCAGCCCCAGCATTTT	CASSPGGDNQPQHF
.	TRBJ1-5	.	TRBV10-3	TGTGCCATCAATGGGGATGTCAGTGAGCCCCAGCATTTT	CAINGDVSEPQHF
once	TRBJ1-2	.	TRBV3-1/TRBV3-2	TGTGCCAGCAGCACGGACAGCAACTATGGCTACACCTTC	CASSTDSNYGYTF
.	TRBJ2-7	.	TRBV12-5	TGTGCTAGTGGTTTGGTAAGAATCGGGCAGGGCAACGAGCAGTACTTC	CASGLVRIGQGNEQYF
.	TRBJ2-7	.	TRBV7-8	TGTGCCAGCAGCTTAGGTGTACGAGGGGCCCAGTACGAGCAGTACTTC	CASSLGVRGAQYEQYF
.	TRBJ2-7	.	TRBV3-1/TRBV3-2	TGTGCCAGCAGCCCCCCCGGGAACCACTACGAGCAGTACTTC	CASSPPGNHYEQYF
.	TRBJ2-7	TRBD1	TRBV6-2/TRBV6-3	TGTGCCAGCAGTTACCGAACAGGGGGCAGGCACGAGCAGTACTTC	CASSYRTGGRHEQYF
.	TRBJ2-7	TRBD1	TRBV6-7	TGTGCCAGCAGTTACCCCCCGGGACAGGGGGCCCGCAGAGACGAGCAGTACTTC	CASSYPPGQGARRDEQYF
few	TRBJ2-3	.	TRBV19	TGTGCCAGCCGGCCCCTAACGCTGGGGGGGGGCGGGAAAGATACGCAGTATTTT	CASRPLTLGGGGKDTQYF
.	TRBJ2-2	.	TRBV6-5	TGTGCCAGCACATGGGAGGGGGCGCGGACCGGGGAGCTGTTTTTT	CASTWEGARTGELFF